The 25 T cell receptor beta chains reported below all come from one sample, sequenced in a study of Ad26.COV2.S vaccination and SARS-CoV-2 variants. The treatment was: around 19 received Ad26.COV2.S at low or high dose, single or two shots; 5 received placebo; per-sample allocation not given. Day 63 following the first vaccine or placebo injection was when the samples were taken. The assay was immunoSEQ multiplex PCR, and TCRdb's table has in-frame clones only and misses some. The sample includes fewer than 400,000 clones, around 84% of them seen just once. Sequenced here: peripheral blood, sampled in a trial of Ad26.COV2.S vaccine versus placebo. These receptors were collected from a person aged 18-60 years who received the Ad26.COV2.S COVID-19 vaccine or a placebo.

J is TRBJ2-5 and V is TRBV9, with 8 nucleotides matching TRBD1. Germline loops: CDR1 SGDLS, CDR2 YYNGEE. The ends lost 3 bases at V and 1 base at J; junction bases unmatched: 5. The CDR3 has 15 residues. The CDR3 is CASSADRGPQETQYF. The CDR3 DNA reads as TGTGCCAGCAGCGCCGACAGGGGCCCCCAAGAGACCCAGTACTTC.

The chain joins TRBV5-4 to TRBJ1-2; 11 bases match TRBD1. V gave up 3 bases and J gave up 0 bases; unmatched junction bases: 10. The V gene's germline CDR1 is SGHNT and CDR2 YYREEE (reference sequence). There are 18 residues in the CDR3. The CDR3 DNA follows: TGTGCCAGCAGCTCAGGGGGACAGGGGGGCGGACCTAACTATGGCTACACCTTC. Translating gives CASSSGGQGGGPNYGYTF.

J is TRBJ2-5 and V is TRBV5-4, with 7 bases fitting TRBD2. CDR3 length equals 15 residues. Germline lookup yields CDR1 SGHNT and CDR2 YYREEE (reference sequence). J lost 2 bases, V lost 7 bases, and 11 bases had no gene match. CDR3 loop: CASGPGGKTQETQYF. The CDR3 bases are TGTGCCAGCGGACCCGGGGGGAAAACGCAAGAGACCCAGTACTTC.

This chain links TRBV7-9 with TRBJ2-2; D might be TRBD1 or TRBD2, each matching 5 bases. The CDR3 sequence is 15 residues long. Trimming removed 1 base at V and 9 bases at J, with 15 bases between. Germline CDR1 SEHNR, CDR2 FQNEAQ (reference sequence). The CDR3 sequence: CASSLGDRLSWELFF. As DNA, the CDR3 is TGTGCCAGCAGCTTAGGGGACCGCCTCAGCTGGGAGCTGTTTTTT.

A few counts support this clone. This chain joins TRBV19 and TRBJ2-1, with 12 bases fitting TRBD2. The V segment lost 4 bases and the J segment 8 bases; nucleotides outside the gene matches: 6. This CDR3 has 15 amino acids. Germline CDR1 LNHDA, CDR2 SQIVND (reference sequence). CDR3 nucleotide sequence: TGTGCCAGTAGTAGCGCTAGCGGGGGGGCTTATGAGCAGTTCTTC. Its protein product is CASSSASGGAYEQFF.

The rearrangement uses TRBV6-5 and TRBJ1-1; D is uncertain. The V end lost 5 bases, the J end lost 2 bases, and 12 bases lay between the germline ends. From germline, CDR1 is MNHEY and CDR2 SVGAGI. This CDR3 is 14 amino acids long. In DNA form, the CDR3 reads TGTGCCAGCAGTATTAGATATCATAACACTGAAGCTTTCTTT. It translates to CASSIRYHNTEAFF.

This clone was recorded once. The CDR3 DNA reads as TGCGCCAGCAGCCAAGTCAGGGGACTTACCGGGGAGCTGTTTTTT. Encoded protein: CASSQVRGLTGELFF. The V call is TRBV4-1, the J call TRBJ2-2, with D possibly called TRBD1 or TRBD2 (6 bases each). Deletions cut 1 base from V and 5 bases from J, with 11 bases between. The CDR3 loop spans 15 amino acids. From germline, CDR1 is MGHRA and CDR2 YSYEKL.

This clone was seen a handful of times. The chain uses TRBV6-6 and TRBJ1-4; tentatively, D is TRBD1 (5 bases). From germline, CDR1 is MNHNY and CDR2 SVGAGI (reference sequence). Trimming removed 5 bases at V and 7 bases at J, with 14 bases between. This CDR3 contains 14 residues. In nucleotides, the CDR3 is TGTGCCAGCAGTGACAGAGTGGTGGCTGAAAAACTGTTTTTT. Translated, it gives CASSDRVVAEKLFF.

The gene calls are TRBV19 and TRBJ2-1, with D perhaps matching TRBD2 (5 bases). The CDR3 has 18 amino acids. Trimming pared 4 bases from V and 0 bases from J, leaving 19 bases between. Germline V gene lookup returns CDR1 LNHDA and CDR2 SQIVND (reference sequence). As DNA, the CDR3 is TGTGCCAGTAGTAAAGGCCAAAAGCCGGGGAGCTCCTACAATGAGCAGTTCTTC. Translating it yields CASSKGQKPGSSYNEQFF.

The rearrangement uses TRBV19 and TRBJ1-2; D is unresolved. V lost 3 bases and J lost 1, with 6 bases in between. Germline CDR1 reads LNHDA; CDR2 reads SQIVND (reference sequence). The CDR3 is 13 amino acids. The CDR3 spells CASSITGNYGYTF. The DNA for the CDR3 is TGTGCCAGTAGTATTACGGGTAACTATGGCTACACCTTC.

The V and J genes are TRBV5-1 and TRBJ1-5, with a possible D match to TRBD1 (6 bases). The V and J ends lost 0 bases and 4 bases respectively, with 11 bases between them. Germline assignment: CDR1 SGHRS and CDR2 YFSETQ. The CDR3 runs 15 residues. CDR3 sequence (DNA): TGCGCCAGCAGCTTGGCTGGGGGGCAGAATCAGCCCCAGCATTTT. Its translation: CASSLAGGQNQPQHF.

J is TRBJ2-2 and V is TRBV4-2; 12 bases match TRBD2. CDR1 LGHNA and CDR2 YNFKEQ come from the germline V gene. This CDR3 is 16 amino acids long. V gave up 4 bases and J gave up 5 bases; unmatched junction bases: 5. CDR3 sequence reads: CASSPRTSGVTGELFF. CDR3 sequence (DNA): TGTGCCAGCAGCCCGAGGACTAGCGGGGTGACCGGGGAGCTGTTTTTT.

The DNA for the CDR3 is TGCGCCAGCAGCTTGGTAGCTGATAATTCACCCCTCCACTTT. Translated, it gives CASSLVADNSPLHF. The rearrangement uses TRBV5-1 and TRBJ1-6; D unclear. This CDR3 spans 14 amino acids. V lost 0 bases and J 5 bases, leaving 6 bases between the germline ends. Per the germline V gene, CDR1 is SGHRS and CDR2 is YFSETQ.

V and J are TRBV2 and TRBJ1-2; D gene ambiguous. Germline loops: CDR1 SNHLY, CDR2 FYNNEI. Trimming pared 0 bases from V and 7 bases from J, leaving 9 bases between. The CDR3 sequence is 13 residues long. CDR3 in amino acids: CASSEALLGGYTF. The CDR3 DNA sequence: TGTGCCAGCAGTGAAGCCTTATTGGGTGGCTACACCTTC.

The chain combines TRBV3-1 (or the pseudogene TRBV3-2) with TRBJ1-2; 9 positions agree with TRBD1. The CDR3 consists of 14 residues. Germline V gene data show CDR1 as LGHDT and CDR2 as YNNKEL (reference sequence). The ends lost 2 bases at V and 5 bases at J; junction bases unmatched: 3. DNA of the CDR3: TGTGCCAGCAGCCAACACAGGGGGCAGTATGGCTACACCTTC. The encoded protein is CASSQHRGQYGYTF.

The table lists this clone with a count of one. The chain recombines TRBV25-1 with TRBJ1-2, with D possibly matching TRBD1 (5 bases). The germline V gene has CDR1 MGHDK and CDR2 SYGVNS. This CDR3 is built from 14 residues. V was trimmed by 5 bases and J by 8 bases, leaving 18 bases between them. As DNA, the CDR3 is TGTGCCAGCAGTCCGGGAGGGGCCGACGTCGGCTACACCTTC. This encodes CASSPGGADVGYTF.

The chain couples TRBV5-1 to TRBJ2-2, with TRBD1 identical over 8 bases. This CDR3 is 15 amino acids long. Germline-derived CDR1 and CDR2 are SGHRS and YFSETQ. Trimming cost V 5 bases and J 3 bases; bases outside gene matches: 6. As DNA, the CDR3 is TGCGCCAGCAGGGTGACAGGGGAATACACCGGGGAGCTGTTTTTT. Protein sequence: CASRVTGEYTGELFF.

The chain recombines TRBV4-2 with TRBJ2-7; 8 bases are a match to TRBD2. There are 13 residues in the CDR3. The V gene end was trimmed by 4 bases and the J gene end by 6 bases; junction bases not matched to a gene: 5. Per the germline V gene, CDR1 is LGHNA and CDR2 is YNFKEQ. The CDR3 DNA reads as TGTGCCAGCAGCCCGGGGGGGCGCGGCGAGCAGTACTTC. Translation gives CASSPGGRGEQYF.

This clone was detected only once. This chain joins TRBV7-3 and TRBJ2-7; 9 positions agree with TRBD1. Trimming removed 5 bases from V and 5 bases from J; junction bases left unmatched: 4. This CDR3 has 13 residues. Per the germline V gene, CDR1 is SGHTA and CDR2 is FQGTGA. The CDR3 DNA follows: TGTGCCAGCAGCACCGGGACAGGGAACGAGCAGTACTTC. It codes for CASSTGTGNEQYF.

This clone appeared a single time. The CDR3 sequence is CASSPLDLSYNEQFF. The DNA of the CDR3 is TGTGCCAGCTCACCACTCGACCTTTCCTACAATGAGCAGTTCTTC. The chain joins TRBV18 to TRBJ2-1; D ambiguous. Trimming cost V 1 base and J 1 base, with 8 bases left between them. Germline V gene sequence: CDR1 KGHSH, CDR2 LQKENI. CDR3 length equals 15 residues.

V usage is TRBV5-6 and J usage is TRBJ1-1; D unresolved. With 2 bases removed from V and 1 base from J, the gap between germline ends came to 9 bases. Per the germline V gene, CDR1 is SGHDT and CDR2 is YYEEEE. CDR3 size: 14 residues. The CDR3 bases are TGTGCCAGCAGCTTAGTAACAGCGAACACTGAAGCTTTCTTT. Translated: CASSLVTANTEAFF.

The chain is built from TRBV7-9 and TRBJ2-5; no reliable D call. This CDR3 region has 13 residues. The V end lost 0 bases, the J end lost 4 bases, and 6 bases lay between the germline ends. CDR1 SEHNR and CDR2 FQNEAQ come from the germline V gene (reference sequence). The CDR3 DNA follows: TGTGCCAGCAGCTTAGCTATACGAGAGACCCAGTACTTC. Translated, it gives CASSLAIRETQYF.

The V and J genes are TRBV5-5 and TRBJ2-7, with a tentative D call TRBD1 (5 bases). The V end was cut by 2 bases, the J end by 0 bases, with 18 bases between. Germline CDR1 SGHKS, CDR2 YYEKEE (reference sequence). The CDR3 has 17 amino acids. This chain's CDR3 is CASSFPVSDRSSYEQYF. The DNA for the CDR3 is TGTGCCAGCAGCTTTCCTGTTTCCGACAGAAGCTCCTACGAGCAGTACTTC.

J is TRBJ2-5 and V is TRBV20-1; D remains ambiguous. There are 11 residues in the CDR3. V was clipped by 7 bases and J by 2 bases, with 8 bases between them. CDR1 DFQATT and CDR2 SNEGSKA come from the germline V gene (reference sequence). The CDR3 sequence: CSVVKQETQYF. In nucleotides, the CDR3 is TGCAGTGTAGTAAAGCAAGAGACCCAGTACTTC.

As regards this clone: The same CDR3 arises from other DNA sequences in this sample as well. This chain uses TRBV9 with TRBJ1-2; no firm D call. The germline gives CDR1 SGDLS, CDR2 YYNGEE. This CDR3 has 11 amino acids. Between the trimmed V and J ends, which lost 1 base and 5 bases, there was a span of 3 bases. The CDR3 coding sequence is TGTGCCAGCAGCGTAAATTATGGCTACACCTTC. Translating gives CASSVNYGYTF.